This T cell receptor beta chain is drawn from a study of T cells after yellow fever vaccination. Regarding the study as a whole: Post-booster reappearance was seen for most primary-vaccination clones (nearly 97% CD4, around 91% CD8).

TCRdb recomputed calls from the 5' RACE reads with MiXCR, one row per CDR3 protein. The sample lists some 350,000 distinct CDR3 sequences; 11% were seen once. V dropped 8 bases and J dropped 6 bases, with 17 bases sitting between them. This CDR3 is 14 amino acids long. Germline CDR1 is MNHNS and CDR2 is SASEGT. This clonotype was counted a few times. Its matching antigen is unknown. Source: PBMCs, taken on the day of the first yellow fever vaccination. The rearrangement uses TRBV6-1 and TRBJ2-4; D is unresolved. The clonotype comes from a man aged 18 to 29 who received the YFV17D yellow fever vaccine. Here the CDR3 reads CASWAYAMGNIQYF. CDR3 bases: TGTGCCAGCTGGGCTTATGCGATGGGAAACATTCAGTACTTC.